This T cell receptor (beta chain) was sequenced during a study of immune evolution from preneoplasia to lung adenocarcinoma. Study-level points and caveats: Later-stage lesions appeared to have more T cells, more diversity, less clonality. Highest clonality occurred in KRAS-mutant, not EGFR-mutant or double wild-type, nodules.

Note on this clone: Its antigen is as yet unknown.

Profiled with immunoSEQ multiplex PCR; TCRdb holds only in-frame clones, not every one. The sample carries around 16,000 clones, around nine tenths recorded once. Between about 2014 and 2018, patients underwent resection in Japan or China. Deletions cut 3 bases from V and 6 bases from J, with 15 bases between. CDR3 length: 14 amino acids. CDR1 is GTSNPN and CDR2 is SVGIG in the germline V gene (reference sequence). V and J are TRBV30 and TRBJ1-3; weak D call: TRBD1 (6 bases). The TCR originated in a person aged 65 to 85 with invasive lung adenocarcinoma. The sequencing input was FFPE invasive lung adenocarcinoma tissue. In nucleotides, the CDR3 is TGTGCCTGGAGAGGGGCCGGGACAATAAACACCATATATTTT. Translated: CAWRGAGTINTIYF.